A selection of T cell receptor beta chains follows, all from one sample in a study of T cells in Graves' hyperthyroidism and ophthalmopathy. MiXCR, applied by TCRdb to the multiplex PCR reads, yields one record per CDR3 protein. Among more than 550,000 distinct CDR3 sequences listed, 40% to 55% were seen once. Material for sequencing was peripheral blood or thyroid tissue (not recorded which). Source of these receptors: an adult man with Graves' disease, either hyperthyroidism or ophthalmopathy (not recorded which). Each CDR3 is given with its conserved first and last residue. A D gene is named only where the DNA matches it firmly. Clone size, where shown, is once, few, many, or a class for clones that have expanded.

clone_size j_call d_call v_call cdr3_nt cdr3_aa
many TRBJ1-5 . TRBV24-1 TGTGCCACCAGTGATTTCGGAGATCAGCCCCAGCATTTT CATSDFGDQPQHF
. TRBJ1-5 . TRBV7-4 TGTGCCAGCAACCAAGCTCGAACGGGGAGCAATCAGCCCCAGCATTTT CASNQARTGSNQPQHF
. TRBJ1-2 . TRBV5-1 TGCGCCAGCAGCTTGGGGGCAGGAATCGGAGATGGCTACACCTTC CASSLGAGIGDGYTF
. TRBJ1-6 . TRBV7-8 TGTGCCAGCAGCGCCGGCCCACCTCTCCACTTT CASSAGPPLHF
. TRBJ2-7 TRBD2 TRBV20-1 TGCAGTGCTAGAGATCTCGGGGCGGGAGATTTTTACGAGCAGTACTTC CSARDLGAGDFYEQYF
few TRBJ2-5 TRBD2 TRBV2 TGTGCCAGCAGTCCCCGGGTAGCGGGGGACCAAGAGACCCAGTACTTC CASSPRVAGDQETQYF
few TRBJ1-4 . TRBV2 TGTGCCAGCGCGGGACACTCAGATGAAAAACTGTTTTTT CASAGHSDEKLFF
. TRBJ1-4 TRBD1 TRBV7-9 TGTGCCACTCGGGAAGACAGGGACGGTGGTGGTGAAAAACTGTTTTTT CATREDRDGGGEKLFF
. TRBJ1-4 TRBD1 TRBV7-2 TGTGCCAGCGGCCAGGGACAGGGCGGCGAAAAACTGTTTTTT CASGQGQGGEKLFF
few TRBJ1-5 . TRBV12-3/TRBV12-4 TGTGCCAGCAGTTTAAGCAGTTCGGGTCAGCCCCAGCATTTT CASSLSSSGQPQHF
. TRBJ2-7 TRBD2 TRBV10-3 TGTGCCACCACCGACGGGAGGGACGAGCAGTACTTC CATTDGRDEQYF
. TRBJ1-3 . TRBV20-1 TGCAGTGCCCTGGGACTCCGACTAGGCACCATATATTTT CSALGLRLGTIYF
. TRBJ2-2 TRBD2 TRBV5-1 TGCGCCAGCAGCCAAAGCGGGAGGGGAAACACCGGGGAGCTGTTTTTT CASSQSGRGNTGELFF
. TRBJ1-2 . TRBV9 TGTACCAGCAGTTTAGGAGGGCTCCCGAGGGGCTACACCTTC CTSSLGGLPRGYTF
. TRBJ1-5 . TRBV25-1 TGTGCCAGCAGTGAAAATGCCGGCCATAGCAATCAGCCCCAGCATTTT CASSENAGHSNQPQHF
once TRBJ1-5 . TRBV24-1 TGTGCCACCAGTGCTCGCCAGACAGCGAGCAATCAGCCCCAGCATTTT CATSARQTASNQPQHF
. TRBJ2-2 TRBD1 TRBV7-9 TGTGCCAGCAGCCCGGACGGGACAGGGAACACCGGGGAGCTGTTTTTT CASSPDGTGNTGELFF
. TRBJ1-5 TRBD1 TRBV6-6 TGTGCCAGCAGCCCCGACAGGGGGCCGGCTCAGCCCCAGCATTTT CASSPDRGPAQPQHF
. TRBJ1-2 . TRBV7-2 TGTGCCAGCAGCTTAGAAGGGGTTGACTATGGCTACACCTTC CASSLEGVDYGYTF
once TRBJ2-5 . TRBV2 TGTGCCAGCAGCTCGACAGGAGACCACCAAGAGACCCAGTACTTC CASSSTGDHQETQYF
once TRBJ2-7 TRBD2 TRBV20-1 TGCAGTGCTAGAGCCCGGGACTTCCTAGCGGGAGGCTACGAGCAGTACTTC CSARARDFLAGGYEQYF
. TRBJ1-4 . TRBV2 TGTGCCAGCAGTGACAGGGTCGAGGAAAAACTGTTTTTT CASSDRVEEKLFF
. TRBJ2-5 TRBD1 TRBV2 TGTGCCAGCATGGACAGGGGAAGGGAGACCCAGTACTTC CASMDRGRETQYF